Included here is one T cell receptor (beta chain) sequence, with context. Its antigen remains unknown. This entry is derived from a study of T cell responses to AZD1222 COVID-19 vaccine. General study points: The study reported that nearly half of spike-specific TCRs target unmutated variant regions. White British people made up most donors, females outnumbered males, and clonal diversity was possibly underestimated. There were repertoire samples only from the period after the peak T cell response.

Second doses that came at about 4 or about 12 weeks were put together. The table came from immunoSEQ multiplex PCR; TCRdb's copy has only in-frame clones and leaves some out. The sample gives some 130,000 clones, approximately 92% of which show up once; less than 3.5% is in the top ten. This CDR3 is built from 15 residues. The V gene's germline CDR1 is SGHTA and CDR2 FQGNSA. V was cut by 1 base and J by 3 bases, with 13 bases left in between. The receptor was derived from an adult who received the AZD1222 COVID-19 vaccine. This sequence joins TRBV7-2 and TRBJ2-7, with D possibly TRBD1 on 5 matching bases. The sequences come from peripheral blood, collected 28 days after the second AZD1222 dose. The CDR3 nucleotides read TGTGCCAGCAGCTTAGGGGCAGGGCCTAACTACGAGCAGTACTTC. It is translated as CASSLGAGPNYEQYF. Full variable domain (remainder filled in from reference TRBV7-2 and TRBJ2-7): GAGVSQSPSNKVTEKGKDVELRCDPISGHTALYWYRQSLGQGLEFLIYFQGNSAPDKSGLPSDRFSAERTGGSVSTLTIQRTQQEDSAVYLCASSLGAGPNYEQYFGPGTRLTVT.